A single sample is the source of the 10 T cell receptor beta chains below, sequenced in a study of T cell changes during pregnancy in multiple sclerosis. Profiled with immunoSEQ multiplex PCR; TCRdb holds only in-frame clones, not every one. The data contain around 36,000 clones, roughly 90% of them singletons. Material: CD8+ T cells from peripheral blood mononuclear cells, obtained before pregnancy. Receptors were obtained from a female donor with multiple sclerosis, enrolled in a pregnancy study.

Concerning this clone: Other nucleotide sequences from this sample produce the same CDR3. The chain recombines TRBV19 with TRBJ2-1; possible D gene TRBD2, 5 bases. In germline, CDR1 is LNHDA, CDR2 SQIVND (reference sequence). The CDR3 consists of 16 residues. The V end lost 1 base, the J end lost 0 bases, and 10 bases lay between the germline ends. The CDR3 sequence is CASSIASRSSYNEQFF. For the CDR3, the DNA is TGTGCCAGTAGTATAGCTAGCAGGAGCTCCTACAATGAGCAGTTCTTC.

The V call is TRBV9, the J call TRBJ2-5, with 7 bases matching TRBD1. Trimming removed 0 bases from V and 5 bases from J; junction bases left unmatched: 16. The CDR3 covers 18 residues. Germline V gene data show CDR1 as SGDLS and CDR2 as YYNGEE. The CDR3 reads CASSVEAYPDRDEETQYF. In DNA, the CDR3 is TGTGCCAGCAGCGTAGAGGCATACCCCGACAGGGACGAGGAGACCCAGTACTTC.

The chain carries TRBV28 and TRBJ2-7; D is possibly TRBD2 (6 bases). Trimming stripped 5 bases from V and 0 bases from J, with 17 bases between. The CDR3 has 16 amino acids. Germline V CDR1 and CDR2: MDHEN, SYDVKM. CDR3: CASSDPMRGHSYEQYF. Here the CDR3 DNA reads TGTGCCAGCAGTGACCCTATGCGGGGCCACTCCTACGAGCAGTACTTC.

This clone was observed once. This chain uses TRBV5-6 with TRBJ2-7, with D uncertain. The length of the CDR3 is 18 residues. Looked up from germline, CDR1 is SGHDT and CDR2 is YYEEEE. Trimming shortened V by 1 base and J by 0 bases, and 20 bases separated the two germline ends. CDR3 nucleotides: TGTGCCAGCAGCTTGACCGACTTCCCCATTCTGAGCTCCTACGAGCAGTACTTC. This sequence encodes CASSLTDFPILSSYEQYF.

CDR3 loop: CASSGDRFRSSEKLFF. CDR3 DNA: TGTGCCAGCAGTGGGGACAGGTTCAGGTCCAGTGAAAAACTGTTTTTT. V is TRBV6-1 and J is TRBJ1-4, with 8 nucleotides matching TRBD1. In germline, CDR1 is MNHNS, CDR2 SASEGT. CDR3 length: 16 amino acids. Trimming cost V 4 bases and J 7 bases; bases outside gene matches: 11.

This chain's CDR3 is CASSLEPLDRYSYEQYF. CDR3 nucleotides: TGTGCCAGCAGCTTAGAGCCTTTGGACAGATATTCCTACGAGCAGTACTTC. The chain combines TRBV5-4 with TRBJ2-7; perhaps TRBD1 as D (6 bases). In germline, CDR1 is SGHNT, CDR2 YYREEE (reference sequence). The CDR3 runs to 17 residues. V lost 2 bases and J lost 1, with 19 bases in between.

The rearrangement uses TRBV7-9 and TRBJ2-1, with D maybe TRBD1 (6 bases). Germline assignment: CDR1 SEHNR and CDR2 FQNEAQ (reference sequence). Deletions cut 1 base from V and 3 bases from J, with 13 bases between. This CDR3 comprises 16 residues. The CDR3 spells CASSLVGGPDYNEQFF. CDR3 DNA sequence: TGTGCCAGCAGCTTAGTAGGGGGACCAGACTACAATGAGCAGTTCTTC. The whole variable domain, remainder taken from reference TRBV7-9 and TRBJ2-1, is DTGVSQNPRHKITKRGQNVTFRCDPISEHNRLYWYRQTLGQGPEFLTYFQNEAQLEKSRLLSDRFSAERPKGSFSTLEIQRTEQGDSAMYLCASSLVGGPDYNEQFFGPGTRLTVL.

This chain links TRBV23-1 with TRBJ1-6, with 10 nucleotides matching TRBD1. TRBV23-1 is classed as an ORF, of uncertain function. The CDR3 has 16 residues. V lost 4 bases and J lost 7; bases outside the gene matches: 7. CDR3 in amino acids: CASSRRRDRGNSPLHF. The CDR3 nucleotides read TGCGCCAGCAGTCGAAGAAGGGACAGGGGAAATTCACCCCTCCACTTT.

The V call is TRBV5-6, the J call TRBJ1-4; no reliable D call. V was shortened by 3 bases and J by 4 bases, with 7 bases between the two germline ends. The germline gives CDR1 SGHDT, CDR2 YYEEEE. The CDR3 covers 13 residues. CDR3 coding DNA: TGTGCCAGCAGCTACAGTATTAATGAAAAACTGTTTTTT. This codes for CASSYSINEKLFF.

V usage is TRBV5-1 and J usage is TRBJ1-2; TRBD1 might be the D (5 bases). The CDR3 covers 13 residues. With 5 bases removed from V and 4 bases from J, the gap between germline ends came to 12 bases. Germline CDR1 and CDR2: SGHRS and YFSETQ. DNA of the CDR3: TGCGCCAGCAGGGTCAGGGAGGGCTATGGCTACACCTTC. Protein product: CASRVREGYGYTF.